This TCR beta chain was captured by sequencing in a study of blood T cell repertoires in COVID-19. Turning to the study itself: Acute-phase and convalescent COVID-19 samples originated in the United States, Italy and Spain. PBMCs, B-cell-depleted T cells, or T cells were the source of the cDNA or gDNA that made up the material.

Germline CDR1 MNHEY, CDR2 SVGAGI. V lost 5 bases, J lost 5 bases, and 3 bases stayed unmatched. The CDR3 covers 14 residues. Per the study methods: Nucleated cell number was recorded as an estimate derived from reference gene primer amplification. Measured with immunoSEQ multiplex PCR; TCRdb has only the in-frame clones, and not every one. The D gene and trimming were derived from the DNA, and the V and J assignments and clone size from that table. The table has approximately 45,000 clones, approximately 70% seen once. The rearrangement links TRBV6-5 to TRBJ1-1; TRBD1 matches at 12 bases. The source is a man aged 80 or over with acute or convalescent COVID-19. Sequenced input: peripheral blood. The CDR3 sequence is CASSRDRGRTEAFF. CDR3 sequence (DNA): TGTGCCAGCAGTCGGGACAGGGGGCGGACTGAAGCTTTCTTT.